The rows below give T cell receptor beta chains drawn from one sample of a study of CD8+ T cells in alopecia areata. Clones were sequenced by immunoSEQ multiplex PCR, and TCRdb holds only the in-frame ones, with some missing. The sample gives 100,000 to 150,000 clones, around 60% of which show up once; approximately 5.1% is in the top ten. This material consisted of CD4+ T cells sorted from blood, taken at week 4, from a patient treated with tofacitinib. Receptors were obtained from a human donor with alopecia areata. The CDR3 runs from the conserved cysteine through the conserved F or W.

j_gene,v_gene,CDR3aa
TRBJ2-3,TRBV9,CASSAKPIGTSGATDTQYF
NA,TRBV28,CASRSGVNEQFF
TRBJ1-3,TRBV9,CASSVNLPSTGNTIYF
TRBJ2-1,TRBV15,CATSIRQGGNEQFF
TRBJ1-4,TRBV7-9,CASSAGNEKLFF
TRBJ1-5,TRBV29-1,CSGGQPDQPQHF
TRBJ1-2,TRBV19,CASSPLGRLAAGYGYTF
TRBJ1-1,TRBV6-6,CASSVRQNTEAFF
TRBJ2-7,TRBV6-6,CAIRRGQNYEQYF
TRBJ2-3,TRBV29-1,CSVDSRDTDTQYF
TRBJ2-1,TRBV29-1,CSGGAEQFF
TRBJ2-2,TRBV4-3,CASSPRPSGPNTGELFF
TRBJ2-3,TRBV29-1,CSVDQTSGRARTDTQYF
TRBJ2-3,TRBV7-3,CASSASSGTDTQYF
TRBJ1-5,TRBV7-2,CASSLGGTESYSNQPQHF
TRBJ2-1,TRBV5-1,CASSPRIRLAGESSYNEQFF
TRBJ1-3,TRBV4-3,CASSQDITHSGNTIYF
TRBJ2-7,TRBV30,CAQVLRQGREQYF
TRBJ2-7,TRBV29-1,CSAGTGSYEQYF
TRBJ2-7,TRBV7-2,CASSYHWTGTRYEQYF
TRBJ2-3,TRBV25-1,CASSEWVTDTQYF
TRBJ1-5,TRBV5-1,CASSLDRSNQPQHF
TRBJ1-2,TRBV27,CASSSDRGSYTF
TRBJ2-6,TRBV29-1,CSAGGDSGANVLTF
TRBJ2-2,TRBV15,CATSRKQGNTGELFF
TRBJ2-3,TRBV7-9,CASSLLGTNTDTQYF
TRBJ2-3,TRBV18,CASSRRTETDTQYF
TRBJ2-7,TRBV7-8,CASGSLRSSYEQYF
TRBJ2-3,TRBV6-5,CASSYSGGTDTQYF
TRBJ2-7,TRBV5-4,CASSPIGTGGHEQYF
TRBJ2-7,TRBV30,CAWSAGGLNYEQYF
TRBJ2-3,TRBV7-2,CASSLPSGPTDTQYF
TRBJ2-1,TRBV7-8,CASSLKRIGVGNEQFF
TRBJ1-4,TRBV30,CAWSFSRSTDEKLFF
TRBJ2-1,TRBV5-6,CASSLAGGLGKFF
TRBJ2-3,TRBV9,CASSPALEASTDTQYF
TRBJ2-5,TRBV6-5,CASSYWGQETQYF
TRBJ1-2,TRBV28,CASSPPDRGAYGYTF
TRBJ2-6,TRBV29-1,CSVVGALSGANVLTF
TRBJ1-1,TRBV4-1,CASSQDRGLVTEAFF
TRBJ2-6,TRBV7-2,CASSLDSSGANVLTF
TRBJ1-5,TRBV18,CASSPGQNQPQHF
TRBJ2-7,TRBV29-1,CSVNSGYEQYF
TRBJ1-6,TRBV27,CASSLSSTGSNSPLHF
TRBJ2-5,TRBV5-1,CASSIGQGETQYF
TRBJ2-5,TRBV7-9,CASSLVETQYF
TRBJ1-2,TRBV14,CASSQRTYGYTF
TRBJ1-2,TRBV25-1,CASSESYGYTF
TRBJ2-3,TRBV7-2,CASSPDGLGTDTQYF
TRBJ1-3,TRBV19,CASADRGNTIYF
TRBJ1-2,TRBV27,CASSLRASNYGYTF
TRBJ1-2,TRBV29-1,CSADSQREGYTF
TRBJ2-4,TRBV4-2,CASSQGLADIQYF
TRBJ1-5,TRBV15,CATSRDNGGQPQHF
TRBJ1-2,TRBV29-1,CSGRTGDYGYTF
TRBJ1-2,TRBV5-6,CASSLKGEDYGYTF
TRBJ1-5,TRBV6-6,CASSIQRGQGYQPQHF
TRBJ2-5,TRBV25-1,CASRGEETQYF
TRBJ2-3,TRBV29-1,CSGRLAGGRDTQYF